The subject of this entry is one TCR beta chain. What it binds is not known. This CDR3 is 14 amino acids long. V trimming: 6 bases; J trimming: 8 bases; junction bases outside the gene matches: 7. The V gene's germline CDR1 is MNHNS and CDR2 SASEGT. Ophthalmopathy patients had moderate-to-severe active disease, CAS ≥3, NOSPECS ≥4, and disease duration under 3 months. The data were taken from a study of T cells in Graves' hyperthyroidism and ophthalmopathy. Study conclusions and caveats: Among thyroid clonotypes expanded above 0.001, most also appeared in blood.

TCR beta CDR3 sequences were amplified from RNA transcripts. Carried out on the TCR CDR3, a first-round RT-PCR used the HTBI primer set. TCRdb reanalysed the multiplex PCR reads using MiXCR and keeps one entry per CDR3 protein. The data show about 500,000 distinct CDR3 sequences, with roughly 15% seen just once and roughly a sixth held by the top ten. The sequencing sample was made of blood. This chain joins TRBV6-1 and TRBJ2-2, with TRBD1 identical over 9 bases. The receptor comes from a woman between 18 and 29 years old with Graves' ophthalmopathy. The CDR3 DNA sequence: TGTGCCAGCAGGGGAGACAGGGGGTCTGGGGAGCTGTTTTTT. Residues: CASRGDRGSGELFF.